These T cell receptor beta chains were read from a single sample in a study of blood T cell repertoires in COVID-19. Using immunoSEQ multiplex PCR, the repertoire was profiled, and TCRdb retains in-frame clones only, with some absent. The table records about 110,000 clones, about 80% of them present only once. Source material: peripheral blood. These receptors all come from a woman older than 75 with active or convalescent COVID-19. Both conserved end residues are part of each CDR3. A D gene is named only where the DNA matches it firmly. Size is omitted from some rows. Given values are once, few, many or a class for expanded clones.

CDR3aa: CASSLNQWDRYYGYTF; CDR3nt: TGTGCCAGCAGTCTGAACCAATGGGACAGGTACTATGGCTACACCTTC; d_gene: TRBD1; v_gene: TRBV5-6; abundance: .; j_gene: TRBJ1-2
CDR3aa: CASSVGSVSTDTQYF; CDR3nt: TGTGCCAGCAGCGTAGGCTCAGTTTCCACAGATACGCAGTATTTT; d_gene: .; v_gene: TRBV9; abundance: .; j_gene: TRBJ2-3
CDR3aa: CSASGGRAPYEQYF; CDR3nt: TGCAGTGCTAGTGGCGGGAGGGCCCCCTATGAGCAGTACTTC; d_gene: TRBD2; v_gene: TRBV20-1; abundance: few; j_gene: TRBJ2-7
CDR3aa: CASSPGQPSPLHF; CDR3nt: TGTGCCAGCAGCCCAGGACAGCCTTCACCCCTCCACTTT; d_gene: .; v_gene: TRBV11-2; abundance: few; j_gene: TRBJ1-6
CDR3aa: CASSIGLAVSYEQYF; CDR3nt: TGTGCCAGTAGTATAGGACTAGCTGTCTCCTACGAGCAGTACTTC; d_gene: TRBD2; v_gene: TRBV19; abundance: .; j_gene: TRBJ2-7
CDR3aa: CASSFLGLAGGPGGTGELFF; CDR3nt: TGTGCCAGCAGTTTTCTAGGACTAGCGGGAGGGCCGGGGGGCACCGGGGAGCTGTTTTTT; d_gene: TRBD2; v_gene: TRBV28; abundance: .; j_gene: TRBJ2-2
CDR3aa: CASSPSESSENNEQFF; CDR3nt: TGTGCCAGCAGCCCCTCCGAGTCTAGCGAGAACAATGAGCAGTTCTTC; d_gene: .; v_gene: TRBV7-9; abundance: .; j_gene: TRBJ2-1
CDR3aa: CASSEGRANSYEQYF; CDR3nt: TGTGCCAGCAGCGAGGGTCGAGCCAACTCCTACGAGCAGTACTTC; d_gene: .; v_gene: TRBV7-8; abundance: few; j_gene: TRBJ2-7
CDR3aa: CASSRGDWKAFF; CDR3nt: TGTGCCAGTAGTAGGGGGGACTGGAAAGCTTTCTTT; d_gene: .; v_gene: TRBV19; abundance: few; j_gene: TRBJ1-1
CDR3aa: CASSLARGHNEQFF; CDR3nt: TGTGCCAGCAGCTTAGCCAGAGGGCACAATGAGCAGTTCTTC; d_gene: .; v_gene: TRBV7-3; abundance: .; j_gene: TRBJ2-1
CDR3aa: CASSLAGGAAGNTIYF; CDR3nt: TGTGCCAGCTCACTTGCAGGGGGCGCCGCTGGAAACACCATATATTTT; d_gene: TRBD1; v_gene: TRBV18; abundance: .; j_gene: TRBJ1-3
CDR3aa: CASSLAGQGVGKTQYF; CDR3nt: TGTGCCAGCAGTTTAGCGGGACAGGGGGTAGGAAAGACCCAGTACTTC; d_gene: TRBD1; v_gene: TRBV28; abundance: .; j_gene: TRBJ2-5
CDR3aa: CASSIQITGNAEAFF; CDR3nt: TGTGCCAGTAGTATACAGATCACAGGGAACGCTGAAGCTTTCTTT; d_gene: .; v_gene: TRBV19; abundance: .; j_gene: TRBJ1-1
CDR3aa: CASRRDRDPYEQYF; CDR3nt: TGTGCCAGCAGGCGGGACAGGGACCCCTACGAGCAGTACTTC; d_gene: TRBD1; v_gene: TRBV6-5; abundance: .; j_gene: TRBJ2-7
CDR3aa: CASSLGQSGWYEQYF; CDR3nt: TGCGCCAGCAGCTTGGGCCAATCAGGATGGTACGAGCAGTACTTC; d_gene: .; v_gene: TRBV5-1; abundance: few; j_gene: TRBJ2-7
CDR3aa: CAWSPPTLAADEQFF; CDR3nt: TGTGCCTGGAGTCCCCCAACTCTAGCGGCGGATGAGCAGTTCTTC; d_gene: TRBD2; v_gene: TRBV30; abundance: .; j_gene: TRBJ2-1
CDR3aa: CASSKLQGAGNTIYF; CDR3nt: TGTGCCAGCAGCAAACTACAGGGTGCTGGAAACACCATATATTTT; d_gene: .; v_gene: TRBV6-6; abundance: .; j_gene: TRBJ1-3
CDR3aa: CASSPRDSMNTEAFF; CDR3nt: TGTGCCAGCTCTCCGCGGGACAGCATGAACACTGAAGCTTTCTTT; d_gene: TRBD1; v_gene: TRBV18; abundance: .; j_gene: TRBJ1-1
CDR3aa: CASSQGGQGYQPQHF; CDR3nt: TGTGCCAGCAGCCAAGGGGGACAGGGCTATCAGCCCCAGCATTTT; d_gene: TRBD1; v_gene: TRBV4-2; abundance: few; j_gene: TRBJ1-5
CDR3aa: CASSLWGASGRARDTQYF; CDR3nt: TGTGCCAGCAGCTTATGGGGAGCTAGCGGGAGGGCCAGAGATACGCAGTATTTT; d_gene: TRBD2; v_gene: TRBV7-3; abundance: .; j_gene: TRBJ2-3
CDR3aa: CASSQWTGPNTGELFF; CDR3nt: TGTGCCAGCAGCCAATGGACAGGGCCCAACACCGGGGAGCTGTTTTTT; d_gene: TRBD1; v_gene: TRBV7-9; abundance: .; j_gene: TRBJ2-2
CDR3aa: CASSKGLAGLNEQFF; CDR3nt: TGTGCTAGCAGCAAAGGACTAGCGGGCCTCAATGAGCAGTTCTTC; d_gene: TRBD2; v_gene: TRBV7-7; abundance: once; j_gene: TRBJ2-1
CDR3aa: CAWSVQLAGLETQYF; CDR3nt: TGTGCCTGGAGTGTACAACTAGCTGGTTTGGAGACCCAGTACTTC; d_gene: .; v_gene: TRBV30; abundance: .; j_gene: TRBJ2-5
CDR3aa: CASSYSPTANYGYTF; CDR3nt: TGTGCCAGCAGTTACTCCCCGACAGCTAACTATGGCTACACCTTC; d_gene: .; v_gene: TRBV6-5; abundance: .; j_gene: TRBJ1-2
CDR3aa: CASSLTGHPDTQYF; CDR3nt: TGTGCCAGCAGCTTAACGGGACACCCAGATACGCAGTATTTT; d_gene: .; v_gene: TRBV7-9; abundance: .; j_gene: TRBJ2-3
CDR3aa: CASSLTRISTDTQYF; CDR3nt: TGTGCCAGCAGCTTGACTAGGATTAGCACAGATACGCAGTATTTT; d_gene: .; v_gene: TRBV3-1/TRBV3-2; abundance: .; j_gene: TRBJ2-3
CDR3aa: CASSMVDSGNGEQYF; CDR3nt: TGTGCCAGTAGTATGGTGGATAGCGGGAACGGAGAGCAGTACTTC; d_gene: TRBD2; v_gene: TRBV19; abundance: .; j_gene: TRBJ2-7
CDR3aa: CASTLGTPLTDTQYF; CDR3nt: TGCGCCAGCACCCTGGGGACTCCCCTTACAGATACGCAGTATTTT; d_gene: .; v_gene: TRBV5-1; abundance: .; j_gene: TRBJ2-3
CDR3aa: CASSLPTGGNYEAFF; CDR3nt: TGTGCCAGCAGTTTACCGACAGGGGGTAACTATGAAGCTTTCTTT; d_gene: TRBD1; v_gene: TRBV28; abundance: .; j_gene: TRBJ1-1
CDR3aa: CASSLGLAGGPADTQYF; CDR3nt: TGTGCCAGCAGCTTGGGTCTAGCGGGAGGGCCCGCAGATACGCAGTATTTT; d_gene: TRBD2; v_gene: TRBV5-4; abundance: .; j_gene: TRBJ2-3
CDR3aa: CASSRQGFTYEQYF; CDR3nt: TGTGCCAGCAGCCGACAGGGATTCACGTACGAGCAGTACTTC; d_gene: TRBD1; v_gene: TRBV5-8; abundance: .; j_gene: TRBJ2-7
CDR3aa: CASSEGGGTRGYEQYF; CDR3nt: TGTGCCAGCAGTGAAGGAGGGGGTACCCGGGGATACGAGCAGTACTTC; d_gene: .; v_gene: TRBV2; abundance: .; j_gene: TRBJ2-7
CDR3aa: CASSSGAGNYNEQFF; CDR3nt: TGTGCCAGCAGTTCAGGGGCAGGGAATTACAATGAGCAGTTCTTC; d_gene: .; v_gene: TRBV27; abundance: .; j_gene: TRBJ2-1
CDR3aa: CASSVGLAGYYEQYF; CDR3nt: TGTGCCAGCAGCGTAGGCCTAGCGGGATACTACGAGCAGTACTTC; d_gene: TRBD2; v_gene: TRBV9; abundance: .; j_gene: TRBJ2-7
CDR3aa: CASSLWGERGYTF; CDR3nt: TGCGCCAGCAGCTTGTGGGGGGAGAGAGGCTACACCTTC; d_gene: .; v_gene: TRBV5-1; abundance: .; j_gene: TRBJ1-2
CDR3aa: CASSVEGSGRYNEQFF; CDR3nt: TGTGCCAGCAGCGTAGAGGGTAGCGGGAGGTACAATGAGCAGTTCTTC; d_gene: TRBD2; v_gene: TRBV9; abundance: .; j_gene: TRBJ2-1
CDR3aa: CASSDRARGYTF; CDR3nt: TGTGCCAGTTCGGACAGGGCTAGGGGCTACACCTTC; d_gene: TRBD1; v_gene: TRBV19; abundance: few; j_gene: TRBJ1-2